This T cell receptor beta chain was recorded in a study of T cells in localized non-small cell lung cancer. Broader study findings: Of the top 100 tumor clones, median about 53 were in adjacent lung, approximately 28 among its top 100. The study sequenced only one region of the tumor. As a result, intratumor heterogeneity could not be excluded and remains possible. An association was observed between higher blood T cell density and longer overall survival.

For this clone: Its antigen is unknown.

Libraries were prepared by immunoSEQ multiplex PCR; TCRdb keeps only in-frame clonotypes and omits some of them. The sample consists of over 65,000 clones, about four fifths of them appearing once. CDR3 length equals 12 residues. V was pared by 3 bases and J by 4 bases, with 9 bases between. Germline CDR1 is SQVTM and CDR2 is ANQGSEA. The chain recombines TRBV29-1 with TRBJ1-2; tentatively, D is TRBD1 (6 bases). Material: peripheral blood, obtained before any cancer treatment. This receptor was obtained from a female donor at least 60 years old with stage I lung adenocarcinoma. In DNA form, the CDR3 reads TGCAGCGTTGACGACAGGCCCTATGGCTACACCTTC. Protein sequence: CSVDDRPYGYTF.